This TCR beta chain was captured by sequencing in a study of cytomegalovirus exposure and HLA in healthy donors. Study-wide results and limits: Despite most TCR sequences being rare, some public TCRs occurred in many donors. A classifier reportedly called cytomegalovirus status with high sensitivity and specificity. Some TCR beta chains (around 180 of them) were listed as cytomegalovirus-associated.

This clone was seen once. The target antigen is unknown. Sequencing used immunoSEQ multiplex PCR; TCRdb keeps in-frame clones, though not all of them. This sample has 210,000 or so clones, with about 86% found just once. The source is a woman aged 18-29 years in good health and CMV-seronegative. Sequencing used PBMCs.

CDR3 nucleotides: TGCGCCAGCAGCTCGGCCGGGGGCGGGAGCAATGAGCAGTTCTTC. It translates to CASSSAGGGSNEQFF. This chain uses TRBV5-1 with TRBJ2-1, with a weak D call TRBD2 (7 bases). This CDR3 has 15 residues. The V gene lost 3 bases and the J gene lost 6 bases, with 16 bases spanning the gap. Germline CDR1 and CDR2: SGHRS and YFSETQ.